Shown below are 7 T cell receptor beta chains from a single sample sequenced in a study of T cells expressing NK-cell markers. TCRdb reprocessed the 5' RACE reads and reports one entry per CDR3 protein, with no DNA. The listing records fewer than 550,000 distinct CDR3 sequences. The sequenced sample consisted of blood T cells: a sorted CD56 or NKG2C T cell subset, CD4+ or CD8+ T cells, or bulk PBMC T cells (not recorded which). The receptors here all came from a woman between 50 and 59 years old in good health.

The chain's CDR3 is CSVSGTERIGTQYF. The rearrangement uses TRBV29-1 and TRBJ2-5; TCRdb outputs TRBD2, but without DNA this stays unchecked. The CDR3 is 14 residues long. In germline, CDR1 is SQVTM, CDR2 ANQGSEA. The variable domain in full, with the rest retrieved from reference TRBV29-1 and TRBJ2-5, is SAVISQKPSRDICQRGTSLTIQCQVDSQVTMMFWYRQQPGQSLTLIATANQGSEATYESGFVIDKFPISRPNLTFSTLTVSNMSPEDSSIYLCSVSGTERIGTQYFGPGTRLLVL.

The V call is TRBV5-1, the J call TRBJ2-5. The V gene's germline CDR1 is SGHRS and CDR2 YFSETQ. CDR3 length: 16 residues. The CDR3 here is CASSARHGTSQETQYF.

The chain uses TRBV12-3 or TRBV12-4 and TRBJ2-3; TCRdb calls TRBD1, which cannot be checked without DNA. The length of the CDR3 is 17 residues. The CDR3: CASSPIGGSLGGDTQYF.

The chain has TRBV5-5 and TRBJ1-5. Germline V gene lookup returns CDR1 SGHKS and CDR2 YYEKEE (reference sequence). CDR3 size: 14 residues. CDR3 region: CASSLYGINQPQHF.

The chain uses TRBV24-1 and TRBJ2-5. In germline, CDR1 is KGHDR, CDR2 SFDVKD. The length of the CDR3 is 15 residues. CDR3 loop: CATSDSRRFMETQYF.

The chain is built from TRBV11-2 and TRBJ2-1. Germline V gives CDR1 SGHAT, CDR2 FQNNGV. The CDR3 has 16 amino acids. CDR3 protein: CASSLDLPSSYNEQFF. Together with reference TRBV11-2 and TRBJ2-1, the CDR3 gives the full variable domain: EAGVAQSPRYKIIEKRQSVAFWCNPISGHATLYWYQQILGQGPKLLIQFQNNGVVDDSQLPKDRFSAERLKGVDSTLKIQPAKLEDSAVYLCASSLDLPSSYNEQFFGPGTRLTVL.

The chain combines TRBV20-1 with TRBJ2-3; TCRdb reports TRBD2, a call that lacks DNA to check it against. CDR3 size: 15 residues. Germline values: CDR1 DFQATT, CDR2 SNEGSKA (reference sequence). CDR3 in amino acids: CSASRRAGETDTQYF.